The rows below give T cell receptor beta chains drawn from one sample of a study of T-cell reconstitution after alpha-beta-depleted transplantation in children. MiXCR was run by TCRdb on the PCR reads, yielding one entry per CDR3 protein. This table holds around 960,000 distinct CDR3 sequences, about 29% found once. Specimen: PBMCs, mostly from graft donor cells, collected 360 days after TCRalphabeta/CD19-depleted stem cell transplant. Receptors were obtained from a boy in the first two years of life who had a stem cell transplant for SCID, so the T cells may come from the graft donor. Both conserved end residues are part of each CDR3. D genes are given only for firm matches. Size tells how often a clone was seen (once, few, many) or the class of an expanded clone, and some rows leave it out.

J	size	V	D	CDR3	DNA
TRBJ1-1	-	TRBV2	-	CASGYRGPMNTEAFF	TGTGCCAGCGGCTACCGGGGCCCAATGAACACTGAAGCTTTCTTT
TRBJ1-1	-	TRBV20-1	TRBD1	CDLNRGLWNTEAFF	TGCGACCTTAACAGGGGGCTGTGGAACACTGAAGCTTTCTTT
TRBJ1-3	few	TRBV4-1	-	CASSQAPLSGNTIYF	TGCGCCAGCAGCCAAGCGCCCCTTTCTGGAAACACCATATATTTT
TRBJ2-3	-	TRBV12-5	TRBD2	CASGLTGGATDTQYF	TGTGCTAGTGGTTTGACCGGGGGGGCCACAGATACGCAGTATTTT
TRBJ2-4	many	TRBV7-8	-	CASSPNTDRLNIQYF	TGTGCCAGCAGCCCCAACACGGACAGATTAAACATTCAGTACTTC
TRBJ2-7	-	TRBV20-1	-	CSAGGYEQYF	TGCAGTGCTGGGGGCTACGAGCAGTACTTC
TRBJ2-4	-	TRBV20-1	-	CSARPVGGGIAKNIQYF	TGCAGTGCTAGGCCCGTGGGGGGGGGCATAGCCAAAAACATTCAGTACTTC
TRBJ2-1	few	TRBV12-3/TRBV12-4	-	CASSRVYNEQFF	TGTGCCAGCAGTCGAGTATACAATGAGCAGTTCTTC
TRBJ2-1	few	TRBV20-1	-	CSAGGTVGYNEQFF	TGCAGTGCCGGAGGGACGGTAGGATACAATGAGCAGTTCTTC
TRBJ2-7	many	TRBV12-3/TRBV12-4	-	CASSFPGSSYEQYF	TGTGCCAGCAGTTTCCCAGGGTCCTCCTACGAGCAGTACTTC
TRBJ2-1	-	TRBV5-1	-	CASSEKGLNEQFF	TGCGCCAGCAGTGAAAAGGGGTTGAATGAGCAGTTCTTC
TRBJ2-5	-	TRBV5-1	-	CASSFDRRQETQYF	TGCGCCAGCAGCTTTGACCGGAGACAAGAGACCCAGTACTTC
TRBJ2-5	-	TRBV11-2	-	CASSLVGSEYQETQYF	TGTGCCAGCAGCTTAGTAGGGTCAGAGTACCAAGAGACCCAGTACTTC
TRBJ1-4	-	TRBV5-1	-	CASSLGTIGEKLFF	TGCGCCAGCAGCTTAGGCACAATAGGCGAAAAACTGTTTTTT
TRBJ2-7	few	TRBV5-1	-	CASSWDSLEQYF	TGCGCCAGCAGCTGGGACTCCCTCGAGCAGTACTTC
TRBJ1-1	-	TRBV25-1	-	CASSVEWTTEAFF	TGTGCCAGCAGTGTAGAATGGACAACTGAAGCTTTCTTT
TRBJ2-7	-	TRBV5-6	-	CASSRTSRYEQYF	TGTGCCAGCAGCCGGACATCGCGGTACGAGCAGTACTTC
TRBJ2-1	few	TRBV3-1	-	CASSRAGRSYNEQFF	TGTGCCAGCAGCAGGGCGGGGCGCTCCTACAATGAGCAGTTCTTC
TRBJ2-3	few	TRBV20-1	TRBD1	CSASSIRDRANTDTQYF	TGCAGTGCTAGTTCGATCCGGGACAGGGCTAATACAGATACGCAGTATTTT
TRBJ2-1	-	TRBV27	-	CASSFPMGEQFF	TGTGCCAGCAGTTTCCCGATGGGTGAGCAGTTCTTC
TRBJ2-2	-	TRBV11-2	TRBD1	CATQRGTVNTGELFF	TGTGCCACCCAACGAGGGACAGTGAACACCGGGGAGCTGTTTTTT
TRBJ2-5	many	TRBV20-1	TRBD2	CSAPALAGQETQYF	TGCAGTGCTCCAGCCCTAGCGGGGCAAGAGACCCAGTACTTC
TRBJ2-7	-	TRBV20-1	TRBD2	CSATLTSGGNYEQYF	TGCAGTGCTACCCTAACTAGCGGGGGGAACTACGAGCAGTACTTC
TRBJ1-1	few	TRBV29-1	-	CSTSWGTSNTEAFF	TGCAGCACCTCATGGGGCACTTCGAACACTGAAGCTTTCTTT
TRBJ2-3	few	TRBV6-5	TRBD1	CASSYTTGADTQYF	TGTGCCAGCAGTTACACGACAGGGGCAGATACGCAGTATTTT
TRBJ2-3	few	TRBV5-1	-	CASRNSAFGTDTQYF	TGCGCCAGCAGAAATAGTGCTTTTGGCACAGATACGCAGTATTTT
TRBJ2-3	-	TRBV9	TRBD1	CASSPADRGFTDTQYF	TGTGCCAGCAGCCCAGCTGACAGGGGGTTCACAGATACGCAGTATTTT
TRBJ1-2	few	TRBV4-1	-	CASSQVIKGVYGYTF	TGCGCCAGCAGCCAAGTAATCAAGGGAGTCTATGGCTACACCTTC
TRBJ2-1	few	TRBV24-1	TRBD1	CATSDLSSGQGINNEQFF	TGTGCCACCAGTGATTTATCATCGGGACAGGGAATTAACAATGAGCAGTTCTTC
TRBJ2-1	few	TRBV7-8	-	CASSSMTGNVPEQFF	TGTGCCAGCAGCAGCATGACAGGTAACGTCCCTGAGCAGTTCTTC
TRBJ2-3	few	TRBV10-3	TRBD2	CAISVGSGGNTDTQYF	TGTGCCATCAGTGTAGGCAGCGGGGGGAACACAGATACGCAGTATTTT
TRBJ2-2	-	TRBV9	-	CASSIYSGELFF	TGTGCCAGCAGCATATACTCCGGGGAGCTGTTTTTT
TRBJ2-5	-	TRBV9	-	CASSVGREQETQYF	TGTGCCAGCAGCGTTGGCAGGGAGCAAGAGACCCAGTACTTC
TRBJ2-1	few	TRBV6-2/TRBV6-3	-	CASRDLAAPYNEQFF	TGTGCCAGCAGAGATCTAGCAGCCCCATACAATGAGCAGTTCTTC
TRBJ2-1	-	TRBV5-6	TRBD2	CASSFASSGAEQFF	TGTGCCAGCAGCTTCGCGTCTAGCGGGGCTGAGCAGTTCTTC
TRBJ2-3	few	TRBV7-9	-	CASSLAGKPTDTQYF	TGTGCCAGCAGCTTAGCGGGGAAACCCACAGATACGCAGTATTTT
TRBJ1-5	-	TRBV6-5	-	CASSYSSRLGQPQHF	TGTGCCAGCAGTTACTCGAGTCGTTTAGGGCAGCCCCAGCATTTT
TRBJ2-2	-	TRBV5-1	TRBD1	CASQLDRGNTGELFF	TGCGCCAGCCAACTCGACAGGGGTAACACCGGGGAGCTGTTTTTT
TRBJ2-3	-	TRBV15	TRBD1	CATSRDLRDRGTTQYF	TGTGCCACCAGCAGAGACCTCCGGGACAGGGGAACAACGCAGTATTTT
TRBJ2-1	many	TRBV4-1	TRBD2	CASSQGRGVYNEQFF	TGCGCCAGCAGCCAAGGCCGGGGGGTGTACAATGAGCAGTTCTTC
TRBJ2-7	few	TRBV2	-	CASSERYLGNYEQYF	TGTGCCAGCAGTGAAAGGTACCTGGGAAACTACGAGCAGTACTTC
TRBJ1-5	-	TRBV20-1	-	CSALPGESNQPQHF	TGCAGTGCTCTGCCAGGGGAAAGCAATCAGCCCCAGCATTTT
TRBJ1-1	once	TRBV12-3/TRBV12-4	-	CASSLRGQPGTEAFF	TGTGCCAGCAGTTTACGAGGCCAGCCGGGGACTGAAGCTTTCTTT
TRBJ2-2	-	TRBV20-1	-	CSARDGGRPNTGELFF	TGCAGTGCTAGAGATGGGGGGCGACCGAACACCGGGGAGCTGTTTTTT
TRBJ2-6	few	TRBV11-1	-	CASSLFGVSGANVLTF	TGTGCCAGCAGCTTATTTGGGGTCTCTGGGGCCAACGTCCTGACTTTC
TRBJ2-5	-	TRBV10-3	-	CAISERWTKETQYF	TGTGCCATCAGTGAGAGATGGACTAAAGAGACCCAGTACTTC
TRBJ1-1	-	TRBV7-3	-	CASSLSGPMNTEAFF	TGTGCCAGCAGCTTATCAGGGCCCATGAACACTGAAGCTTTCTTT
TRBJ2-7	-	TRBV2	-	CASSVGARSSYEQYF	TGTGCCAGCAGTGTTGGGGCCCGTAGCTCCTACGAGCAGTACTTC
TRBJ2-1	-	TRBV7-8	-	CASSARSYNEQFF	TGTGCCAGCAGCGCCCGAAGTTATAATGAGCAGTTCTTC
TRBJ2-3	-	TRBV29-1	-	CSAVGPDFTDTQYF	TGCAGCGCCGTTGGGCCCGATTTCACAGATACGCAGTATTTT